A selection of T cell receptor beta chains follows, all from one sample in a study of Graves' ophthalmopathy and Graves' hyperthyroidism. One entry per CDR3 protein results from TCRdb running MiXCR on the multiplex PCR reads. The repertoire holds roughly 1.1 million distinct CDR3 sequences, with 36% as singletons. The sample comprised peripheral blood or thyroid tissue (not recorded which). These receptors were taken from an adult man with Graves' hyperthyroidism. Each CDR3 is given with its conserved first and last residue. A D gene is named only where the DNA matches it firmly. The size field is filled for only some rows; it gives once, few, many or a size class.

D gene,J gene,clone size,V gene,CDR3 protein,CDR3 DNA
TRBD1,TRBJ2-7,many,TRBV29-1,CSVGDRESPYEQYF,TGCAGCGTTGGGGACAGGGAGAGTCCCTACGAGCAGTACTTC
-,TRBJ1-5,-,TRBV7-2,CASSLTATGGNQPQHF,TGTGCCAGCAGTTTGACAGCAACCGGGGGCAATCAGCCCCAGCATTTT
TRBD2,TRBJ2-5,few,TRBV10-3,CAISEILAGGETQYF,TGTGCCATCAGTGAGATACTAGCGGGTGGGGAGACCCAGTACTTC
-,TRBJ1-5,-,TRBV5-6,CASSSRGAEYQPQHF,TGTGCCAGCAGCTCTAGGGGGGCCGAATATCAGCCCCAGCATTTT
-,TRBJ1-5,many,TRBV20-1,CSASPELSNQPQHF,TGCAGTGCTAGCCCCGAGTTGAGCAATCAGCCCCAGCATTTT
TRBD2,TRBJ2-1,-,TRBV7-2,CASSLPEGGPRQFF,TGTGCCAGCAGCTTACCCGAGGGAGGGCCCCGGCAGTTCTTC
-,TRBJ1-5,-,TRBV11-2,CASRDWSVTLGNQPQHF,TGTGCCAGCAGAGATTGGTCAGTGACCTTGGGCAATCAGCCCCAGCATTTT
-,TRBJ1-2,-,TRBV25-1,CASLNRAGYTF,TGTGCCAGCCTAAACAGGGCTGGCTACACCTTC
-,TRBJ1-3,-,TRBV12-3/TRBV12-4,CASSPQPGGLRNTIYF,TGTGCCAGCAGTCCCCAACCCGGGGGCCTGAGAAACACCATATATTTT
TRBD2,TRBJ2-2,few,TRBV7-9,CASSLAASGQVNTGELFF,TGTGCCAGCAGCTTAGCGGCTAGCGGGCAGGTCAACACCGGGGAGCTGTTTTTT
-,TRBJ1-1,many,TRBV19,CASTIGRGAGNTEAFF,TGTGCCAGTACTATTGGGAGGGGGGCCGGGAACACTGAAGCTTTCTTT
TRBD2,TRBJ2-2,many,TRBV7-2,CASSSRLAGGPGELFF,TGTGCCAGCAGCTCCAGACTAGCGGGAGGACCCGGGGAGCTGTTTTTT
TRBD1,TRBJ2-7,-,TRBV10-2,CASSYMTGGYEQYF,TGTGCCAGCAGTTACATGACAGGGGGCTACGAGCAGTACTTC
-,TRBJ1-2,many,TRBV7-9,CAVYREDLNGYTF,TGTGCCGTCTACAGGGAGGACCTAAATGGCTACACCTTC
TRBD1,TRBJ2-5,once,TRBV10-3,CAMSGTGQETQYF,TGTGCCATGTCCGGGACAGGTCAAGAGACCCAGTACTTC
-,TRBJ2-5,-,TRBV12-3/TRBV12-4,CASSVRTGGFQETQYF,TGTGCCAGCAGCGTCAGGACAGGAGGGTTCCAAGAGACCCAGTACTTC
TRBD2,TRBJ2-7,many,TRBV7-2,CASSLGGGAGVYEQYF,TGTGCCAGCAGCTTAGGAGGTGGAGCGGGAGTGTACGAGCAGTACTTC
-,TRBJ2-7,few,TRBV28,CASTLGDYEQYF,TGTGCCAGCACTCTCGGGGACTACGAGCAGTACTTC
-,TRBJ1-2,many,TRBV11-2,CASSSTGTEVYGYTF,TGTGCCAGCAGCTCAACCGGGACGGAGGTCTATGGCTACACCTTC
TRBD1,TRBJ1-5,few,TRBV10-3,CAIRGRQGPQHF,TGTGCCATCAGGGGTAGACAGGGGCCCCAGCATTTT
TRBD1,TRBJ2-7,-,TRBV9,CASRTFRDRGYEQYF,TGTGCCAGCAGGACTTTCCGGGACAGGGGTTACGAGCAGTACTTC
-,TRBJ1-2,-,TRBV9,CASAGVPPNYGYTF,TGTGCCAGCGCGGGAGTTCCCCCTAACTATGGCTACACCTTC
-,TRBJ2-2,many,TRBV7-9,CASSLNRGNTGELFF,TGTGCCAGCAGCTTAAACAGAGGGAACACCGGGGAGCTGTTTTTT
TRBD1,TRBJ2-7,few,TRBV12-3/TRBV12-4,CASSKGQGGEIGHEQYF,TGTGCCAGCAGCAAAGGACAGGGAGGTGAGATCGGCCACGAGCAGTACTTC
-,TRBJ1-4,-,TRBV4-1,CASSQELRLNEKLFF,TGCGCCAGCAGCCAAGAGTTACGACTTAATGAAAAACTGTTTTTT
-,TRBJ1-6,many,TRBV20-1,CSAIPGGNSPLHF,TGCAGTGCGATCCCGGGGGGCAATTCACCCCTCCACTTT